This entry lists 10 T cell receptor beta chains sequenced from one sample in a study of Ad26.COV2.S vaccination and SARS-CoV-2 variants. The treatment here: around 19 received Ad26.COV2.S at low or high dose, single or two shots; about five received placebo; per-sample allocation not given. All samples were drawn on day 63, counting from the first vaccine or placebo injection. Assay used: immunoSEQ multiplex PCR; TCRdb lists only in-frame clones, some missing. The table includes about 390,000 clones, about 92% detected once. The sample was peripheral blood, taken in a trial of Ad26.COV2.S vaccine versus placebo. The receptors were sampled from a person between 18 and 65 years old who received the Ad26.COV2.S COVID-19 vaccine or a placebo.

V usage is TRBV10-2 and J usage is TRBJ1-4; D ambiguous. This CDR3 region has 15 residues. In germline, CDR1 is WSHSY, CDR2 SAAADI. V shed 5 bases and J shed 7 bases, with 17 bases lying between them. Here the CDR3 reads CASSPESTDSEKLFF. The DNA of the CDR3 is TGCGCCAGCAGTCCCGAGTCCACGGATAGTGAAAAACTGTTTTTT.

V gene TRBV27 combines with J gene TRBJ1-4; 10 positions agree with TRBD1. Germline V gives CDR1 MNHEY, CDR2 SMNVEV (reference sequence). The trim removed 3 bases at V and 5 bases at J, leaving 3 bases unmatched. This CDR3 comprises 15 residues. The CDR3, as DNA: TGTGCCAGCAGTTTCGTGGGACAGGGGAATGAAAAACTGTTTTTT. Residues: CASSFVGQGNEKLFF.

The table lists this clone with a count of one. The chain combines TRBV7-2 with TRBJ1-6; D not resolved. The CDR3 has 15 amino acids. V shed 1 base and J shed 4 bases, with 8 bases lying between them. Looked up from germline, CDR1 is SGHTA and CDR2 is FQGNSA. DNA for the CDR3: TGTGCCAGCAGCTTAGGGGATCGGTATAATTCACCCCTCCACTTT. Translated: CASSLGDRYNSPLHF.

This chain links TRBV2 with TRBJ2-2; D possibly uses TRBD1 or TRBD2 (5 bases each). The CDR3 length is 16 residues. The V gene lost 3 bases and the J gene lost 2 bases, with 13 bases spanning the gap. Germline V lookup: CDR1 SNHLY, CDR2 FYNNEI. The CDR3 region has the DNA TGTGCCAGCAGTGATCCCCGGGACCAAAACACCGGGGAGCTGTTTTTT. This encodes CASSDPRDQNTGELFF.

CDR3 coding DNA: TGTGCCAGCTCACCCACAAGCGGGGGGGCCGCTAGCACAGATACGCAGTATTTT. Its translation: CASSPTSGGAASTDTQYF. The chain combines TRBV18 with TRBJ2-3; 10 bases are shared with TRBD2. This CDR3 has 18 amino acids. The V segment lost 3 bases and the J segment 0 bases; nucleotides outside the gene matches: 9. Per germline, CDR1 KGHSH and CDR2 LQKENI. The whole variable domain, filled in from reference TRBV18 and TRBJ2-3, reads NAGVMQNPRHLVRRRGQEARLRCSPMKGHSHVYWYRQLPEEGLKFMVYLQKENIIDESGMPKERFSAEFPKEGPSILRIQQVVRGDSAAYFCASSPTSGGAASTDTQYFGPGTRLTVL.

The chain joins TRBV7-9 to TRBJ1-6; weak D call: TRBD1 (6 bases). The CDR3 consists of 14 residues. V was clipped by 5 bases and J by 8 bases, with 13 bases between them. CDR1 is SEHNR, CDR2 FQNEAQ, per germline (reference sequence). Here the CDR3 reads CASSRTGFDSPLHF. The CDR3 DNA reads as TGTGCCAGCAGCCGTACAGGGTTTGATTCACCCCTCCACTTT.

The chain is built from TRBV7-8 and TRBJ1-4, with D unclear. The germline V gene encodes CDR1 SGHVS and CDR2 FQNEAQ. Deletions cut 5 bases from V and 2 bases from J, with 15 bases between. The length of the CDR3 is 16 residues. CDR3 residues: CASSLQRFATNEKLFF. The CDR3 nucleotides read TGTGCCAGCAGCCTTCAGCGATTTGCGACTAATGAAAAACTGTTTTTT.

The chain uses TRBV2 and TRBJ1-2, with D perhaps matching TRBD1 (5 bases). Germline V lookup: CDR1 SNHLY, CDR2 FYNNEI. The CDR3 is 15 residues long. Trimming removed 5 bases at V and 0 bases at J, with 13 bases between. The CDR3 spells CASSRDGSSNYGYTF. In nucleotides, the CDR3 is TGTGCCAGCAGTCGGGACGGTTCATCTAACTATGGCTACACCTTC.

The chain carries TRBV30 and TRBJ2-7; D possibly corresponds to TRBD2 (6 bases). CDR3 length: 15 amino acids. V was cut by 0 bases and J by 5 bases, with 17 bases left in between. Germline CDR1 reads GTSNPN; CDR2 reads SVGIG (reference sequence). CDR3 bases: TGTGCCTGGAGTGTACTGGGGACTCGCTCGGACGAGCAGTACTTC. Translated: CAWSVLGTRSDEQYF.

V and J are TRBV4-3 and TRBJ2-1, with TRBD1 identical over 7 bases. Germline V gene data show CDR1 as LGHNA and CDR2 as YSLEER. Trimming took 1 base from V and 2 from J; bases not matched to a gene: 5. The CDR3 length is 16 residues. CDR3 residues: CASSQAPGTAYNEQFF. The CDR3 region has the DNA TGCGCCAGCAGCCAAGCCCCCGGGACAGCCTACAATGAGCAGTTCTTC.